This T cell receptor (beta chain) was documented in a study of OX40 agonist ivuxolimab in advanced cancers. Study summary: Eligibility rules accepted prior anti-PD-1, anti-PD-L1 or anti-CTLA-4 therapy, and under 45% had some. Two patients with cutaneous melanoma and one with hepatocellular carcinoma, three in total, showed partial responses.

Findings of the study overall: It was not determined which antigens were specifically recognized by the peripheral T cells that had undergone clonal expansion. CD4+ T cells averaged fewer expanded clones than CD8+ T cells.

CDR1 is MGHRA and CDR2 is YSYEKL in the germline V gene. CDR3 length equals 16 residues. V lost 5 bases, J lost 4 bases, and 12 bases stayed unmatched. This clone was seen just once. Its antigen is not identified. The repertoire was sequenced with immunoSEQ multiplex PCR; TCRdb's copy has only in-frame clones and lacks some. The data show about 76,000 clones, with 88% seen just once and less than 1% held by the top ten. Sequences were derived from CD4+ or CD8+ T cells sorted from blood, sampled in a trial of the OX40 agonist ivuxolimab. The sequence was obtained from an adult with an advanced solid tumor such as melanoma, head and neck, liver or kidney cancer. The J gene is TRBJ2-7, the V gene TRBV4-1; 9 bases fit TRBD1. The CDR3, as DNA: TGCGCCAGCAGCTCTCCCGGGACAGGGAGGGGATACGAGCAGTACTTC. It translates to CASSSPGTGRGYEQYF.